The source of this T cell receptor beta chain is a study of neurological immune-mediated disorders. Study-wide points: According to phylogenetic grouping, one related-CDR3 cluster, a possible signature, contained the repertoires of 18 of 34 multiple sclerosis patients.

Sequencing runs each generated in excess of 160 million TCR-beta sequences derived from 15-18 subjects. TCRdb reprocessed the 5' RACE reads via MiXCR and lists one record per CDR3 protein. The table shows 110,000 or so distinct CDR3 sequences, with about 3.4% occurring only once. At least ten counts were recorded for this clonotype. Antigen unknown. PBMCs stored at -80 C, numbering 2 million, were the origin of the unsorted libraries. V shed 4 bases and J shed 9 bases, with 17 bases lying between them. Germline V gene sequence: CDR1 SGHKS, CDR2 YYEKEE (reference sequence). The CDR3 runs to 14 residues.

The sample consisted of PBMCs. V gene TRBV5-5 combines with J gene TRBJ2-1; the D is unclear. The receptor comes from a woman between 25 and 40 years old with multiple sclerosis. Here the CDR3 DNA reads TGTGCCAGCAGCCCCGGGTCATTGGGAATTGAGCAGTTCTTC. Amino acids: CASSPGSLGIEQFF.